Listed here are 24 T cell receptor beta chains from one sample, sequenced in a study of CD8 T cells in Susac syndrome. Reverse transcription of about 0.45 to 1 ug RNA was performed with random hexamers. MiXCR was run by TCRdb on the immunoSEQ multiplex PCR reads, yielding one entry per CDR3 protein. This sample has about 120,000 distinct CDR3 sequences, with just under 95% found just once. Sequenced material: CD8+ T cells from PBMCs. Source of these receptors: a human donor with Susac syndrome.

The rearrangement uses TRBV7-9 and TRBJ1-2, with D tentatively TRBD1 (5 bases). V was cut by 5 bases and J by 4 bases, with 14 bases left in between. The CDR3 extends over 14 amino acids. Germline CDR1 is SEHNR and CDR2 is FQNEAQ (reference sequence). The DNA for the CDR3 is TGTGCCAGCAGCCCAGACAGTTTACTCTATGGCTACACCTTC. It translates to CASSPDSLLYGYTF.

This sequence joins TRBV12-5 and TRBJ1-1; D remains unclear. V gave up 1 base and J gave up 4 bases, with 4 bases separating them. The CDR3 covers 12 residues. CDR1 and CDR2 from the germline V gene are LGHNT and FRNRAP. DNA for the CDR3: TGTGCTAGTGGTTTGGGGGTCACTGAAGCTTTCTTT. Encoded protein: CASGLGVTEAFF.

The chain links TRBV29-1 to TRBJ1-2, with D possibly matching TRBD1 (5 bases). The CDR3 covers 12 residues. V was trimmed by 6 bases and J by 8 bases, leaving 16 bases between them. Germline loops: CDR1 SQVTM, CDR2 ANQGSEA. CDR3 sequence: CSVRGGRDGYTF. CDR3 DNA: TGCAGCGTCCGCGGGGGACGGGACGGCTACACCTTC.

This chain connects TRBV12-3 or TRBV12-4 to TRBJ2-3, with D possibly TRBD1 on 6 matching bases. The CDR3 loop spans 17 amino acids. With 4 bases removed from V and 0 bases from J, the gap between germline ends came to 17 bases. This CDR3 reads CASSSSTQGRSTDTQYF. CDR3 coding DNA: TGTGCCAGCAGTTCTTCAACCCAGGGGCGGAGCACAGATACGCAGTATTTT.

The J gene is TRBJ2-7, the V gene TRBV5-6; 8 bases map to TRBD2. CDR1 is SGHDT, CDR2 YYEEEE, per germline. J lost 1 base, V lost 4 bases, and 4 bases had no gene match. This CDR3 spans 14 amino acids. Here the CDR3 DNA reads TGTGCCAGCAGCCTCGGGGGGGAATCCTACGAGCAGTACTTC. Its translation: CASSLGGESYEQYF.

This rearrangement joins TRBV14 to TRBJ1-6; tentative D call: TRBD1 (5 bases). The CDR3 sequence is 15 residues long. Between the trimmed V and J ends, which lost 4 bases and 4 bases, there was a span of 11 bases. Per the germline V gene, CDR1 is SGHDN and CDR2 is FVKESK. The CDR3 here is CASSLRDDYNSPLHF. In DNA form, the CDR3 reads TGTGCCAGCAGCCTCCGGGACGATTATAATTCACCCCTCCACTTT.

V is TRBV9 and J is TRBJ2-7; 7 bases are shared with TRBD1. Trimming took 2 bases from V and 2 from J; bases not matched to a gene: 4. Germline CDR1 reads SGDLS; CDR2 reads YYNGEE. This CDR3 has 14 residues. The CDR3 DNA reads TGTGCCAGCAGCGTCGGGACAGCAACCTACGAGCAGTACTTC. Translated: CASSVGTATYEQYF. Together with reference TRBV9 and TRBJ2-7, the CDR3 gives the full variable domain: DSGVTQTPKHLITATGQRVTLRCSPRSGDLSVYWYQQSLDQGLQFLIQYYNGEERAKGNILERFSAQQFPDLHSELNLSSLELGDSALYFCASSVGTATYEQYFGPGTRLTVT.

The chain is built from TRBV7-6 and TRBJ2-1, with 10 bases identical to TRBD2. The CDR3 length is 15 residues. The germline CDR1 and CDR2 sequences are SGHVS and FNYEAQ. V lost 5 bases to trimming and J lost 7 bases; unmatched junction nucleotides: 8. The CDR3 loop is CASSPSGGAVNEQFF. Written as DNA, the CDR3 is TGTGCCAGCAGCCCGAGCGGGGGGGCTGTGAATGAGCAGTTCTTC. Together with reference TRBV7-6 and TRBJ2-1, the CDR3 gives the full variable domain: GAGVSQSPRYKVTKRGQDVALRCDPISGHVSLYWYRQALGQGPEFLTYFNYEAQQDKSGLPNDRFSAERPEGSISTLTIQRTEQRDSAMYRCASSPSGGAVNEQFFGPGTRLTVL.

DNA of the CDR3: TGTGCCAGCAGCTTTACGGATAATTCACCCCTCCACTTT. Protein sequence: CASSFTDNSPLHF. The rearrangement joins TRBV5-4 to TRBJ1-6; no reliable D call. The germline gives CDR1 SGHNT, CDR2 YYREEE (reference sequence). V was pared by 2 bases and J by 5 bases, with 5 bases between. This CDR3 is 13 amino acids long.

The chain is built from TRBV5-1 and TRBJ2-5, with TRBD2 as a possible D gene (7 bases). This CDR3 is built from 16 residues. V lost 3 bases, J lost 1 base, and 16 bases lay in between. Germline V lookup: CDR1 SGHRS, CDR2 YFSETQ. The CDR3 spells CASSSLRGGSQETQYF. The CDR3 nucleotides read TGCGCCAGCAGCTCCTTGAGGGGGGGGTCCCAAGAGACCCAGTACTTC.

V usage is TRBV24-1 and J usage is TRBJ2-3, with 12 bases lining up with TRBD1. The CDR3 runs to 17 residues. The V and J ends lost 3 bases and 3 bases, in that order; junction bases with no gene match: 6. The V gene's germline CDR1 is KGHDR and CDR2 SFDVKD. This CDR3 reads CATSDEKGQGATDTQYF. DNA of the CDR3: TGTGCCACCAGTGATGAGAAGGGACAGGGGGCAACAGATACGCAGTATTTT.

The chain links TRBV11-2 to TRBJ1-6; D perhaps matches TRBD1 (6 bases). The CDR3 runs to 17 residues. Germline V CDR1 and CDR2: SGHAT, FQNNGV. The V end lost 3 bases, the J end lost 0 bases, and 12 bases lay between the germline ends. The CDR3 is CASSFPGGRSYNSPLHF. In nucleotides, the CDR3 is TGTGCCAGCAGCTTCCCCGGGGGCCGCTCCTATAATTCACCCCTCCACTTT.

The chain links TRBV9 to TRBJ2-1; D assignment may be TRBD1 or TRBD2 (7 bases each). CDR3 size: 15 residues. The germline V gene encodes CDR1 SGDLS and CDR2 YYNGEE. Between the trimmed V and J ends, which lost 0 bases and 8 bases, there was a span of 15 bases. CDR3: CASSVEGGGSDEQFF. CDR3 nucleotide sequence: TGTGCCAGCAGCGTAGAGGGAGGGGGCAGCGATGAGCAGTTCTTC.

The chain combines TRBV3-1 with TRBJ1-6; D is unclear. The germline V and J ends were trimmed by 1 base and 7 bases, with 14 bases remaining between them. The CDR3 sequence is 16 residues long. Germline lookup yields CDR1 LGHDT and CDR2 YNNKEL (reference sequence). CDR3 residues: CASSQVPEVGNSPLHF. The CDR3 nucleotides read TGTGCCAGCAGCCAAGTACCCGAAGTCGGAAATTCACCCCTCCACTTT.

This rearrangement joins TRBV5-6 to TRBJ2-3; D gene unclear. This CDR3 comprises 12 residues. Germline CDR1 is SGHDT and CDR2 is YYEEEE. Trimming removed 4 bases from V and 2 bases from J, with 5 bases in between. The CDR3 loop is CASSILTDTQYF. DNA for the CDR3: TGTGCCAGCAGCATCCTCACAGATACGCAGTATTTT.

This chain joins TRBV7-6 and TRBJ2-7; possible D gene TRBD1, 5 bases. CDR3 length: 12 residues. V lost 5 bases to trimming and J lost 1 base, with 6 bases between them. CDR1 is SGHVS, CDR2 FNYEAQ, per germline. The CDR3 protein is CASSAGSYEQYF. DNA of the CDR3: TGTGCCAGCAGCGCAGGGTCCTACGAGCAGTACTTC.

This chain joins TRBV19 and TRBJ2-7; possibly TRBD1 or TRBD2 for D (5 bases each). This CDR3 contains 13 residues. CDR1 is LNHDA and CDR2 is SQIVND in the germline V gene (reference sequence). Trimming removed 1 base at V and 2 bases at J, with 6 bases between. CDR3 sequence (DNA): TGTGCCAGTAGTATAGGGGGGACCTACGAGCAGTACTTC. Amino acid sequence: CASSIGGTYEQYF. Based on the CDR3 plus reference TRBV19 and TRBJ2-7, the full variable domain is DGGITQSPKYLFRKEGQNVTLSCEQNLNHDAMYWYRQDPGQGLRLIYYSQIVNDFQKGDIAEGYSVSREKKESFPLTVTSAQKNPTAFYLCASSIGGTYEQYFGPGTRLTVT.

The V and J genes are TRBV9 and TRBJ2-1, with TRBD2 identical over 9 bases. Germline assignment: CDR1 SGDLS and CDR2 YYNGEE. The CDR3 covers 15 residues. J gave up 1 base and V 4 bases, and 3 bases lay outside the gene matches. CDR3 amino acids: CASSPGLASYNEQFF. The CDR3 DNA reads as TGTGCCAGCAGCCCCGGACTAGCGTCCTACAATGAGCAGTTCTTC.

The chain carries TRBV27 and TRBJ2-1, with D possibly being TRBD2 (6 bases). The germline gives CDR1 MNHEY, CDR2 SMNVEV (reference sequence). There are 14 residues in the CDR3. Trimming took 7 bases from V and 9 from J, leaving 19 bases between them. The CDR3 loop reads CASIPGLDHGEQFF. The CDR3 DNA follows: TGTGCCAGCATTCCGGGACTCGACCACGGTGAGCAGTTCTTC.

The chain carries TRBV7-2 and TRBJ2-1; D not resolved. The germline gives CDR1 SGHTA, CDR2 FQGNSA. Trimming pared 4 bases from V and 8 bases from J, leaving 6 bases between. The CDR3 length is 11 residues. The CDR3 DNA reads as TGTGCCAGCAGCTACCGGGATGAGCAGTTCTTC. Amino acid sequence: CASSYRDEQFF. Variable domain in full (rest from reference TRBV7-2 and TRBJ2-1): GAGVSQSPSNKVTEKGKDVELRCDPISGHTALYWYRQSLGQGLEFLIYFQGNSAPDKSGLPSDRFSAERTGGSVSTLTIQRTQQEDSAVYLCASSYRDEQFFGPGTRLTVL.

As regards this clonotype: Mismatch with germline at one junction end may stem from a read error. The chain recombines TRBV13 with TRBJ1-5, with D possibly TRBD1 on 6 matching bases. This CDR3 has 13 residues. CDR1 and CDR2 from the germline V gene are PRHDT and FYEKMQ (reference sequence). CDR3 sequence reads: CASSIGGSQPQHF. CDR3 sequence (DNA): TGTGCCAGCAGCATAGGGGGGTCACAGCCCCAGCATTTT.

The chain carries TRBV11-2 and TRBJ1-1; D ambiguous. Germline V gene lookup returns CDR1 SGHAT and CDR2 FQNNGV. Trimming shortened V by 2 bases and J by 1 base, and 11 bases separated the two germline ends. The CDR3 runs to 15 residues. CDR3 amino acids: CASSLKVMGNTEAFF. CDR3 coding DNA: TGTGCCAGCAGCTTAAAGGTCATGGGGAACACTGAAGCTTTCTTT.

The chain uses TRBV11-2 and TRBJ1-2; D unresolved. Trimming removed 3 bases at V and 8 bases at J, with 25 bases between. This CDR3 has 17 residues. CDR1 and CDR2 from the germline V gene are SGHAT and FQNNGV. The CDR3 DNA follows: TGTGCCAGCAGCTTTACCGGCGGCGCAGGAGAGAATAGAGGCTACACCTTC. Translating it yields CASSFTGGAGENRGYTF.

This chain connects TRBV18 to TRBJ1-5; D gene uncertain. Germline CDR1 KGHSH, CDR2 LQKENI. V was pared by 3 bases and J by 0 bases, with 9 bases between. CDR3 length: 15 amino acids. The CDR3 region is CASSPTTDSNQPQHF. The CDR3 nucleotides are TGTGCCAGCTCACCTACGACGGATAGCAATCAGCCCCAGCATTTT.